These 13 T cell receptor beta chains were sequenced from one sample in a study of Tregs in tolerant kidney transplant recipients. The assay was immunoSEQ multiplex PCR, and TCRdb's table has in-frame clones only and misses some. The sample table includes approximately 30,000 clones. The specimen was CD8+ T cells from blood, collected before the transplant. The receptors come from a human donor who received a combined kidney and bone marrow transplant.

As to this clone: The read comes to an end 3 residues before the CDR3 does, leaving the germline J gene to fill in the end. J is TRBJ1-4 and V is TRBV19, with D unresolved. The CDR3 is made up of 14 amino acids. V was pared by 4 bases and J by 2 bases, with 8 bases between. Germline loops: CDR1 LNHDA, CDR2 SQIVND (reference sequence). CDR3 bases read: TGTGCCAGTAGTAGCGGTTATACTAATGAAAAA. Amino acid sequence: CASSSGYTNEK. The entire CDR3 is CASSSGYTNEKLFF.

Turning to this clone: Read data end 3 residues before the CDR3 end; the end is taken from the germline J gene. The V and J genes are TRBV30 and TRBJ1-1, with D perhaps matching TRBD1 (5 bases). Germline V CDR1 and CDR2: GTSNPN, SVGIG (reference sequence). Trimming pared 0 bases from V and 4 bases from J, leaving 9 bases between. The CDR3 length is 13 residues. The sequenced part of the CDR3 DNA is TGTGCCTGGAGTGTATGGAGGGGCACTGAA. Amino acid sequence: CAWSVWRGTE. The entire CDR3 protein is CAWSVWRGTEAFF.

A remark on this clone: Sequencing ends 3 residues short of the CDR3 end; the germline J gene provides the rest. This sequence joins TRBV7-9 and TRBJ2-1; 11 nucleotides match TRBD1. J lost 9 bases, V lost 5 bases, and 9 bases had no gene match. There are 15 residues in the CDR3. The germline gives CDR1 SEHNR, CDR2 FQNEAQ (reference sequence). CDR3 in amino acids: CASSTAGTGGREQFF. The DNA read from the CDR3 is TGTGCCAGCAGCACCGCCGGGACAGGGGGTCGTGAG.

With respect to this clone: The read terminates 3 residues before the CDR3 end, so the remaining end is supplied by the germline J gene. The chain carries TRBV30 and TRBJ1-6, with unresolved D. The CDR3 runs to 13 residues. Germline V gives CDR1 GTSNPN, CDR2 SVGIG (reference sequence). V shed 1 base and J shed 5 bases, with 6 bases lying between them. The CDR3 bases that were read are TGTGCCTGGAGTGAACTGAATAATTCACCC. Translated: CAWSELNNSP. The full CDR3 reads CAWSELNNSPLHF.

Note on this clone: Read coverage stops 3 residues before the CDR3 terminus; the germline J gene supplies the remainder. The chain uses TRBV5-5 and TRBJ2-5; TRBD2 matches at 7 bases. Trimming took 5 bases from V and 1 from J; bases not matched to a gene: 2. The germline V gene encodes CDR1 SGHKS and CDR2 YYEKEE (reference sequence). The CDR3 spans 13 residues. CDR3: CASRVAGQETQYF. Partial CDR3 DNA: TGTGCCAGCAGGGTAGCGGGCCAAGAGACC.

As to this clone: The read finishes 3 residues shy of the CDR3 end, and the germline J gene is used to complete it. The chain links TRBV13 to TRBJ2-5, with 10 bases aligning to TRBD2. Germline CDR1 and CDR2: PRHDT and FYEKMQ (reference sequence). V was clipped by 5 bases and J by 3 bases; unmatched bases: 6. CDR3 length: 15 amino acids. The CDR3 sequence: CASSPVLAGEETQYF. Partial CDR3 DNA: TGTGCCAGCAGCCCCGTCCTAGCGGGGGAAGAGACC. The full variable domain, in which reference TRBV13 and TRBJ2-5 provide the parts outside the CDR3, is AAGVIQSPRHLIKEKRETATLKCYPIPRHDTVYWYQQGPGQDPQFLISFYEKMQSDKGSIPDRFSAQQFSDYHSELNMSSLELGDSALYFCASSPVLAGEETQYFGPGTRLLVL.

As to this clone: Coverage ceases 3 residues before the CDR3 finishes, and the germline J gene fills in the end. The rearrangement uses TRBV19 and TRBJ2-7; a weak D match, TRBD1 (6 bases). Germline V gene data show CDR1 as LNHDA and CDR2 as SQIVND (reference sequence). The CDR3 runs to 14 residues. V was pared by 6 bases and J by 4 bases, with 16 bases between. The CDR3 bases that were read are TGTGCCAGTAGCCCGGACAGCTTCCCTTACGAG. It specifies CASSPDSFPYE. The CDR3 in full is CASSPDSFPYEQYF.

A note on this clone: The read halts 3 residues ahead of the CDR3 end, with the missing end drawn from the germline J gene. This chain connects TRBV7-9 to TRBJ2-1, with TRBD2 matching over 7 bases. CDR1 and CDR2 (germline): SEHNR, FQNEAQ (reference sequence). V lost 2 bases, J lost 7 bases, and 8 bases stayed unmatched. The CDR3 contains 15 residues. The CDR3 is CASSLISAGENEQFF. Incomplete CDR3 DNA: TGTGCCAGCAGCTTAATCTCGGCGGGAGAAAATGAG.

About this clone: Coverage ceases 3 residues before the CDR3 finishes, and the germline J gene fills in the end. V is TRBV7-3 and J is TRBJ1-1; tentative D call: TRBD1 (6 bases). Trimming stripped 4 bases from V and 1 base from J, with 10 bases between. CDR3 length: 14 amino acids. CDR1 is SGHTA, CDR2 FQGTGA, per germline. CDR3 in amino acids: CASSSTGQNTEAFF. The part of the CDR3 DNA that was read is TGTGCCAGCAGCTCCACAGGGCAGAACACTGAA.

Concerning this clone itself: Read coverage stops 3 residues before the CDR3 terminus; the germline J gene supplies the remainder. The gene calls are TRBV13 and TRBJ1-2; 9 positions agree with TRBD1. V shed 4 bases and J 6 bases; nucleotides not matched to a gene: 0. The germline CDR1 and CDR2 sequences are PRHDT and FYEKMQ (reference sequence). This CDR3 spans 12 amino acids. The CDR3 loop is CASSWTGDGYTF. CDR3 DNA, as far as it was read: TGTGCCAGCAGCTGGACAGGGGATGGC.

As for this clone: The DNA ends 3 residues before the CDR3 does, and the rest of the CDR3 is filled in from the germline J gene. V usage is TRBV7-6 and J usage is TRBJ2-3; 10 bases map to TRBD2. V dropped 4 bases and J dropped 1; count of bases not matched to a gene: 2. The CDR3 totals 15 residues. The germline V gene has CDR1 SGHVS and CDR2 FNYEAQ. The CDR3 here is CASSSLAGGTDTQYF. The CDR3 bases that were read are TGTGCCAGCAGCTCCCTAGCGGGAGGCACAGATACG.

About this clone: Read sequence stops 3 residues before the CDR3 end, and the germline J gene provides the missing end. The genes are TRBV7-9 and TRBJ2-5, with D hard to call. V gave up 3 bases and J gave up 2 bases, with 7 bases separating them. CDR3 length equals 13 residues. Germline V gene sequence: CDR1 SEHNR, CDR2 FQNEAQ (reference sequence). The CDR3 sequence is CASSLGSQETQYF. The sequenced part of the CDR3 DNA is TGTGCCAGCAGCTTGGGCAGTCAAGAGACC.

Comment on this clone: The identical CDR3 is also encoded by other nucleotide sequences in the sample. The CDR3 bases that were read are TGTGCCAGCAGCTTAACCCTGGCGGGGGAGTATAATGAG. This codes for CASSLTLAGEYNE. The CDR3 in full is CASSLTLAGEYNEQFF. The chain carries TRBV7-7 and TRBJ2-1, with 7 bases fitting TRBD2. The read gets to within 3 residues of the CDR3 end, and the germline J gene fills in the rest. Germline V gene lookup returns CDR1 SSHAT and CDR2 FNYEAQ (reference sequence). There are 16 residues in the CDR3. After removal of 2 bases from V and 7 bases from J, the junction contained 11 bases not matched to a gene.